This T cell receptor beta chain was identified during a study of CD8+ T cells in alopecia areata. Whole-study findings and limits: Sequences from scalp samples also cover resident alphabeta T cells of normal skin. It was lesional scalp, especially alopecia totalis/universalis, that showed higher clonality than normal scalp.

CDR3 length equals 14 residues. V gave up 4 bases and J gave up 7 bases, with 20 bases separating them. Germline-derived CDR1 and CDR2 are SQVTM and ANQGSEA. Following RNA extraction, reverse transcription yielded cDNA that acted as the sequencing template. Profiled with immunoSEQ multiplex PCR; TCRdb holds only in-frame clones, not every one. The sample has 200,000 to 250,000 clones, 67% seen once. Comments on this clone: Its antigen remains unknown.

The chain recombines TRBV29-1 with TRBJ2-7; D possibly corresponds to TRBD1 (6 bases). The origin of this receptor is a human donor with alopecia areata. Material: CD4+ T cells sorted from blood, obtained at week 0. CDR3 protein: CSVVGAGVTLEQYF. The CDR3 nucleotides are TGCAGCGTTGTAGGGGCAGGGGTGACCCTGGAGCAGTACTTC.